What follows is one T cell receptor beta chain and its context. The sample originates from a study of blood T cell repertoires in COVID-19. Authors' data handling: Counts of nucleated cells, estimated from reference gene primer amplification, were obtained. Here immunoSEQ multiplex PCR was the method, and the copy in TCRdb shows in-frame clones only, minus some. Clonal size and the V and J genes are those of that table, whereas D and trimming came from the DNA. This table holds 100,000 to 150,000 clones, about 86% found once. CDR1 MDHEN and CDR2 SYDVKM come from the germline V gene. Trimming shortened V by 3 bases and J by 6 bases, and 9 bases separated the two germline ends. CDR3 length: 13 residues.

The clonotype originates from a man in his forties with acute COVID-19. Sequencing used PBMCs or T cells enriched from blood (not recorded which). The chain is built from TRBV28 and TRBJ1-3, with D perhaps TRBD1 (5 bases). CDR3 DNA: TGTGCCAGCAGTTTCCAGGGTGCAAACACCATATATTTT. Its translation is CASSFQGANTIYF.